This record concerns one T cell receptor (beta chain) sequence. The antigen is not known. One junction end does not reproduce the germline sequence, and a read error may be involved. These data come from a study of graft-versus-host responses after intestinal transplantation. The study's findings and limits: Where graft-donor T cell macrochimerism was present, patients had high graft-versus-host to host-versus-graft clonal ratios in allografts. Some GvH clones appeared in ileal mucosa or blood before recipient bone marrow.

Sequencing used immunoSEQ multiplex PCR; TCRdb keeps in-frame clones, though not all of them. The sample includes 9,600 or so clones, roughly three quarters of them seen just once. This CDR3 has 18 residues. The germline V gene has CDR1 MGHRA and CDR2 YSYEKL. Intraepithelial lymphocytes and lamina propria lymphocytes were released through processing of graft tissue. Here the sequenced sample was ileum tissue, taken 472 days after intestinal transplantation. The gene calls are TRBV4-1 and TRBJ1-2, with a possible D match to TRBD1 (5 bases). The receptor was derived from a human patient who received an intestinal transplant, so some T cells may come from the graft donor. The CDR3 here is CASSQDPTGRGPNYGYTF. Here the CDR3 DNA reads TGCGCCAGCAGCCAAGATCCGACGGGGAGGGGTCCTAATTATGGCTACACCTTC.